The 15 T cell receptor beta chains reported below all come from one sample, sequenced in a study of blood T cells in healthy people across ages. Sample-barcoded 5' priming and a J-beta primer mix drove a second PCR of 7 to 11 cycles. From the 5' RACE reads, TCRdb called clonotypes with MiXCR, one entry per CDR3 protein. The sample lists 870,000 or so distinct CDR3 sequences, 29% seen once, with 17% in the top ten. Sequencing used blood. The receptors were sampled from an elderly woman in good health.

This clonotype was counted many times. This chain connects TRBV4-3 to TRBJ2-7; D is perhaps TRBD1 (6 bases). Trimming left V 1 base short and J 5 bases short, with 12 bases between. CDR1 and CDR2 (germline): LGHNA, YSLEER. The CDR3 covers 14 residues. The CDR3 nucleotides read TGCGCCAGCAGCCAAGTAGCCAGGGGTAACGAGCAGTACTTC. It translates to CASSQVARGNEQYF.

This clonotype was counted many times. The CDR3 protein is CASSQGRADTQYF. In nucleotides, the CDR3 is TGCGCCAGCAGCCAAGGTAGAGCAGATACGCAGTATTTT. This chain joins TRBV4-3 and TRBJ2-3; the D is unclear. CDR1 LGHNA and CDR2 YSLEER come from the germline V gene. The CDR3 totals 13 residues. Trimming pared 1 base from V and 4 bases from J, leaving 6 bases between.

Ten or more counts support this clonotype. The chain joins TRBV5-1 to TRBJ1-2; 7 nucleotides agree with TRBD1. CDR3 size: 11 residues. Germline CDR1 is SGHRS and CDR2 is YFSETQ. The V gene end was trimmed by 7 bases and the J gene end by 8 bases; junction bases not matched to a gene: 5. The CDR3: CASRRDSGYTF. DNA for the CDR3: TGCGCCAGCCGTCGGGACAGCGGCTACACCTTC.

This clonotype was seen at least ten times. The J gene is TRBJ1-6, the V gene TRBV3-1, with D maybe TRBD1 (5 bases). The CDR3 is 13 residues long. From germline, CDR1 is LGHDT and CDR2 YNNKEL (reference sequence). The V end was cut by 0 bases, the J end by 9 bases, with 6 bases between. CDR3 in DNA: TGTGCCAGCAGCCAAGATACAGGTTCACCCCTCCACTTT. Residues: CASSQDTGSPLHF.

The chain recombines TRBV6-2 or TRBV6-3 with TRBJ1-1, with D possibly matching TRBD1 (6 bases). Trimming stripped 7 bases from V and 3 bases from J, with 18 bases between. The V gene's germline CDR1 is MNHEY and CDR2 SVGEGT. The CDR3 is 15 residues long. The CDR3 nucleotides read TGTGCCAGCAATCTTTACAGGGTCGGGGACACTGAAGCTTTCTTT. Translating it yields CASNLYRVGDTEAFF.

DNA of the CDR3: TGTGCCTGGATGTTAGGGACAGGTAGGAATGAGCAGTTCTTC. Translated: CAWMLGTGRNEQFF. The V and J genes are TRBV30 and TRBJ2-1; 8 bases agree with TRBD1. The CDR3 has 14 amino acids. Germline-derived CDR1 and CDR2 are GTSNPN and SVGIG (reference sequence). The trim removed 4 bases at V and 7 bases at J, leaving 9 bases unmatched.

With regard to this clonotype: This may stem from a read error, because a much larger clone lies one nucleotide away. The chain carries TRBV6-2 or TRBV6-3 and TRBJ1-4; the match to TRBD1 covers 8 bases. This CDR3 has 15 amino acids. The V gene's germline CDR1 is MNHEY and CDR2 SVGEGT. The CDR3: CASSSAGTGNEKRFF. CDR3 sequence (DNA): TGTGCCAGCAGTTCCGCCGGGACAGGCAATGAAAAACGGTTTTTT.

This clonotype was detected many times. The V gene is TRBV10-3, the J gene TRBJ1-6; D gene unclear. The V and J ends lost 6 bases and 6 bases respectively, with 15 bases between them. CDR1 ENHRY and CDR2 SYGVKD come from the germline V gene. The CDR3 is made up of 15 amino acids. CDR3 nucleotide sequence: TGTGCCATCAGCGCGGCCGGACGGACTAATTCACCCCTCCACTTT. Translating it yields CAISAAGRTNSPLHF.

This chain links TRBV18 with TRBJ2-5; no clear D gene. Trimming removed 6 bases from V and 11 bases from J, with 25 bases in between. Germline CDR1 and CDR2: KGHSH and LQKENI. The CDR3 runs 15 residues. The CDR3 loop reads CASSPRVVVNNEQYF. CDR3 bases: TGTGCCAGCTCCCCTAGGGTAGTGGTGAACAATGAGCAGTACTTC. Full variable domain (remainder filled in from reference TRBV18 and TRBJ2-5): NAGVMQNPRHLVRRRGQEARLRCSPMKGHSHVYWYRQLPEEGLKFMVYLQKENIIDESGMPKERFSAEFPKEGPSILRIQQVVRGDSAAYFCASSPRVVVNNEQYFGPGTRLLVL.

There are many counts of this clonotype. The rearrangement links TRBV6-6 to TRBJ2-7, with 11 bases lining up with TRBD1. The CDR3 contains 16 residues. The V segment lost 8 bases and the J segment 6 bases; nucleotides outside the gene matches: 15. Per germline, CDR1 MNHNY and CDR2 SVGAGI (reference sequence). DNA of the CDR3: TGTGCCAGCTCACTTCCGGGACAGGGGGACCCCACCGAGCAGTACTTC. This gives the protein CASSLPGQGDPTEQYF.

This clonotype was picked up many times. V gene TRBV3-1 combines with J gene TRBJ1-1, with D hard to call. V lost 4 bases to trimming and J lost 3 bases, with 6 bases between them. CDR1 LGHDT and CDR2 YNNKEL come from the germline V gene (reference sequence). The CDR3 is 12 amino acids. The CDR3: CASSRPDTEAFF. The CDR3 region has the DNA TGTGCCAGCAGCCGCCCGGACACTGAAGCTTTCTTT.

This clonotype was seen a handful of times. This sequence joins TRBV5-4 and TRBJ2-5, with D perhaps matching TRBD2 (6 bases). Germline-derived CDR1 and CDR2 are SGHNT and YYREEE (reference sequence). Trimming removed 0 bases from V and 0 bases from J, with 15 bases in between. This CDR3 contains 17 residues. Written as DNA, the CDR3 is TGTGCCAGCAGCTTGGGAAGAGGCGGGACGTACCAAGAGACCCAGTACTTC. Amino acids: CASSLGRGGTYQETQYF.

This clonotype has a handful of counts. This chain joins TRBV6-1 and TRBJ2-7; TRBD1 matches at 7 bases. The germline V gene encodes CDR1 MNHNS and CDR2 SASEGT. This CDR3 region has 15 residues. V gave up 2 bases and J gave up 3 bases; unmatched junction bases: 7. The CDR3: CASSEPGQRFYEQYF. CDR3 DNA sequence: TGTGCCAGCAGTGAACCGGGACAGAGATTCTACGAGCAGTACTTC.

The V and J genes are TRBV20-1 and TRBJ1-4, with D perhaps matching TRBD1 (5 bases). Trimming stripped 2 bases from V and 7 bases from J, with 17 bases between. This CDR3 comprises 15 residues. Germline V gene sequence: CDR1 DFQATT, CDR2 SNEGSKA (reference sequence). DNA of the CDR3: TGCAGTGCTAGATCCCGGGGGACCCGAGGTGAAAAACTGTTTTTT. It is translated as CSARSRGTRGEKLFF.

This clonotype was counted between two and nine times. CDR3 region: CASSGGSGWSSYNEQFF. CDR3 nucleotides: TGTGCCAGCAGCGGGGGCTCCGGGTGGAGCTCCTACAATGAGCAGTTCTTC. The rearrangement joins TRBV9 to TRBJ2-1, with a possible D match to TRBD1 (5 bases). Trimming removed 3 bases at V and 0 bases at J, with 16 bases between. Germline CDR1 and CDR2: SGDLS and YYNGEE. The CDR3 spans 17 residues.